This record concerns one TCR beta chain sequence. Its antigen is currently unknown. The CDR3 is made up of 13 amino acids. CDR1 is DFQATT, CDR2 SNEGSKA, per germline (reference sequence). The 5'RACE method, run with constant-segment primers, produced TCR alpha and TCR beta cDNA libraries (carrying sample barcodes and UMIs). TCRdb itself ran the 5' RACE reads through MiXCR, one entry per CDR3 protein. The sample holds a few hundred thousand distinct CDR3 sequences, roughly a fifth seen once. The data are from a study of T-cell memory formation after mild COVID-19. Study at large: TCR clustering was largely donor specific. General study results and limits: Later expanders leaned toward CD4+, whereas clones contracting from day 15 to 85 were balanced CD4/CD8.

The chain links TRBV20-1 to TRBJ1-4; 9 bases match TRBD1. The material sequenced was PBMCs or a T cell subset sorted from them (not recorded which). The sequence was collected from a man aged 18 to 30 who had mild COVID-19 (a few samples of this study predate the infection). Cell type and time point are not known. CDR3 in DNA: TGCAGCTACAGGGGGCTTGCTAATGAAAAACTGTTTTTT. It specifies CSYRGLANEKLFF.